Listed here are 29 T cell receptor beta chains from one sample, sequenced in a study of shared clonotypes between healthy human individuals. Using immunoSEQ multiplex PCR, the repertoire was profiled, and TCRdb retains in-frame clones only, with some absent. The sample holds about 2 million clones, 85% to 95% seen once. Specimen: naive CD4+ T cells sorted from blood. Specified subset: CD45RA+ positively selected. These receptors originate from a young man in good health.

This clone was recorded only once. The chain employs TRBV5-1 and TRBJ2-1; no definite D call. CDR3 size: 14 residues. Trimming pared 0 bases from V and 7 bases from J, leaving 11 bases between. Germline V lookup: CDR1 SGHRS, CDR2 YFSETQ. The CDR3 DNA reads TGCGCCAGCAGCTTGGCTGGGAATACAAATGAGCAGTTCTTC. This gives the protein CASSLAGNTNEQFF.

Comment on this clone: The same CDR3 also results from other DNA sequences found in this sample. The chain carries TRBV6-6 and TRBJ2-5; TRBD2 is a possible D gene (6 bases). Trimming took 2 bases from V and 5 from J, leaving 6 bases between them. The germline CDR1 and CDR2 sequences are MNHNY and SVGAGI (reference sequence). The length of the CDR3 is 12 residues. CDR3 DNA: TGTGCCAGCAGTTACGGAGGGGAGACCCAGTACTTC. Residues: CASSYGGETQYF.

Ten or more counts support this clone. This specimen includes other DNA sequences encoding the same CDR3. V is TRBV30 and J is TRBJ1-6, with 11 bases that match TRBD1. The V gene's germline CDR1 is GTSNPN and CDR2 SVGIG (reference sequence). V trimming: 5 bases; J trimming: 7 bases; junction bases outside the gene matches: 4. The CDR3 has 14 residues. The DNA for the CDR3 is TGTGCCTGGGGACAGGGGGCGAAAAATTCACCCCTCCACTTT. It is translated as CAWGQGAKNSPLHF. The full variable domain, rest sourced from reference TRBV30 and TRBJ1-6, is SQTIHQWPATLVQPVGSPLSLECTVEGTSNPNLYWYRQAAGRGLQLLFYSVGIGQISSEVPQNLSASRPQDRQFILSSKKLLLSDSGFYLCAWGQGAKNSPLHFGNGTRLTVT.

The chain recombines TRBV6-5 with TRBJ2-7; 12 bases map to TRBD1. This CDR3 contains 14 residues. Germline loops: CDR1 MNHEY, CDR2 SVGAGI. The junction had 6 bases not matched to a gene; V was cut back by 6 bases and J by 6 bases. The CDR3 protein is CASRRGQGAIEQYF. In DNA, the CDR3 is TGTGCCAGCAGGAGGGGACAGGGGGCGATCGAGCAGTACTTC.

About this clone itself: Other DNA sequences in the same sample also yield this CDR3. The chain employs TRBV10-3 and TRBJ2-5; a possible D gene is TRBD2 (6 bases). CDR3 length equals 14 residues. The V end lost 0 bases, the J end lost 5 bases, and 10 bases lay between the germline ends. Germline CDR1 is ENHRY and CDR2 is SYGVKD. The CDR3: CAISESAGRETQYF. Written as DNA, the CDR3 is TGTGCCATCAGTGAGTCGGCTGGGAGGGAGACCCAGTACTTC.

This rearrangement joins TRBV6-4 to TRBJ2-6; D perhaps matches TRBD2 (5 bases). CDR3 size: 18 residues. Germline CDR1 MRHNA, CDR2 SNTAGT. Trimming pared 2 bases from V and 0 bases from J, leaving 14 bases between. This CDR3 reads CASSDKGVRHSGANVLTF. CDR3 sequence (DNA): TGTGCCAGCAGTGACAAGGGAGTTCGCCACTCTGGGGCCAACGTCCTGACTTTC.

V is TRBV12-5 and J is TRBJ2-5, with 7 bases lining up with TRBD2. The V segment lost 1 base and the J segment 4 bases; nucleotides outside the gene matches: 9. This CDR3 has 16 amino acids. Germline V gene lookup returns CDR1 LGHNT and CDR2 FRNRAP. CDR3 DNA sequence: TGTGCTAGTGGTTTGGGGCAAGCGGGAAGGCGAGAGACCCAGTACTTC. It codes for CASGLGQAGRRETQYF. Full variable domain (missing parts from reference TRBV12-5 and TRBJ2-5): DARVTQTPRHKVTEMGQEVTMRCQPILGHNTVFWYRQTMMQGLELLAYFRNRAPLDDSGMPKDRFSAEMPDATLATLKIQPSEPRDSAVYFCASGLGQAGRRETQYFGPGTRLLVL.

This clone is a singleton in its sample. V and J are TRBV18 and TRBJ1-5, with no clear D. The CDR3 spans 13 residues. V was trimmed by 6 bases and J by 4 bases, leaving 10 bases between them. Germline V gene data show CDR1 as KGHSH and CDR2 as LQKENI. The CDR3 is CASSRMENQPQHF. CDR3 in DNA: TGTGCCAGCTCCCGTATGGAAAATCAGCCCCAGCATTTT.

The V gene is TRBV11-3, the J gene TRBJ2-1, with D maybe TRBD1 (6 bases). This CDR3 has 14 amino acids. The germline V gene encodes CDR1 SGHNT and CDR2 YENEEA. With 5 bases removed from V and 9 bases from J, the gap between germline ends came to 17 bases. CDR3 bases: TGTGCCAGCAGCCCACAGGGAAAAGGAGGTGAGCAGTTCTTC. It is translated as CASSPQGKGGEQFF.

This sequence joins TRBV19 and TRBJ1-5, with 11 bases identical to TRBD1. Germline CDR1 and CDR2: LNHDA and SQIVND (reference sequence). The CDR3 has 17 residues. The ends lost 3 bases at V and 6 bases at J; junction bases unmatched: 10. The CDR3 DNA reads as TGTGCCAGTAGTATCCAGGGGACAGGGGGTAAGGGTCAGCCCCAGCATTTT. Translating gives CASSIQGTGGKGQPQHF.

CDR3 in DNA: TGTGCCAGCAGTAAGATCGCGGGGGAGACCCAGTACTTC. It encodes CASSKIAGETQYF. V and J are TRBV2 and TRBJ2-5, with D perhaps matching TRBD2 (6 bases). The CDR3 contains 13 residues. V lost 5 bases to trimming and J lost 5 bases, with 12 bases between them. The V gene's germline CDR1 is SNHLY and CDR2 FYNNEI.

This CDR3 reads CASSLAGSNEAFF. The CDR3 DNA reads TGTGCCAGCAGCTTAGCTGGGTCTAATGAAGCTTTCTTT. The chain uses TRBV7-9 and TRBJ1-1; no clear D gene. There are 13 residues in the CDR3. Germline CDR1 and CDR2: SEHNR and FQNEAQ (reference sequence). V lost 0 bases and J 7 bases, leaving 9 bases between the germline ends.

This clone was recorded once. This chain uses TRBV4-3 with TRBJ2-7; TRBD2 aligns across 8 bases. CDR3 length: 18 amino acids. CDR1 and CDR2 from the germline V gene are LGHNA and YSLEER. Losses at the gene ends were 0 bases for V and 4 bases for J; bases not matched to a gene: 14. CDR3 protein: CASSQEARRSGRSYEQYF. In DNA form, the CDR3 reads TGCGCCAGCAGCCAAGAAGCCAGGAGGAGCGGGAGATCTTACGAGCAGTACTTC.

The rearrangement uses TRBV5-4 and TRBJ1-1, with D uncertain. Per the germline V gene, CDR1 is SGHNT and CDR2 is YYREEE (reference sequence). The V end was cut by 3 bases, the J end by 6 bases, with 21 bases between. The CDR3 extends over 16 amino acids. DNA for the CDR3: TGTGCCAGCAGCTCGATTACTGGGTTTGGCTCCCCTGAAGCTTTCTTT. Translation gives CASSSITGFGSPEAFF.

The CDR3 region has the DNA TGTGCCAGCAGTTTATCTACAAAGGGCTACACCTTC. It encodes CASSLSTKGYTF. The chain is built from TRBV28 and TRBJ1-2, with D unclear. Per the germline V gene, CDR1 is MDHEN and CDR2 is SYDVKM. CDR3 length: 12 amino acids. Trimming removed 1 base from V and 8 bases from J, with 8 bases in between.

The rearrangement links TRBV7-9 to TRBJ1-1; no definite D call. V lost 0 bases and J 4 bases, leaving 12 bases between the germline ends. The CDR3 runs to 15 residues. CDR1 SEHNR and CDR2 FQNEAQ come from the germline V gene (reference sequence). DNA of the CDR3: TGTGCCAGCAGCTTAGCTCCCCCGGGGAGCACTGAAGCTTTCTTT. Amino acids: CASSLAPPGSTEAFF.

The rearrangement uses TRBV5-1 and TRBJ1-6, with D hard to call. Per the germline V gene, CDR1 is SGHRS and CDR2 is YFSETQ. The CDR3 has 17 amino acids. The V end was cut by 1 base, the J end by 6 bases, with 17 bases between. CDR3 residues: CASSLSAARKVNSPLHF. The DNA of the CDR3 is TGCGCCAGCAGCTTGTCGGCAGCCCGAAAAGTTAATTCACCCCTCCACTTT.

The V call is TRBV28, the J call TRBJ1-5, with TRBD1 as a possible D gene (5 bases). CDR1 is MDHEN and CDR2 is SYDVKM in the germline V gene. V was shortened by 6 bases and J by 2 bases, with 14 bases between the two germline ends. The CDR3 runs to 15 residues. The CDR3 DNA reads TGTGCCAGCAGAACCCCAGGGCTGGGCAATCAGCCCCAGCATTTT. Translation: CASRTPGLGNQPQHF.

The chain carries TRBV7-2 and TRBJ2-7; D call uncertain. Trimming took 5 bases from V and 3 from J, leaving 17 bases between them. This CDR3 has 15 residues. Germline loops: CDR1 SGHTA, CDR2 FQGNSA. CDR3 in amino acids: CASSPGLTRFYEQYF. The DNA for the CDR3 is TGTGCCAGCAGCCCCGGCCTGACACGCTTCTACGAGCAGTACTTC.

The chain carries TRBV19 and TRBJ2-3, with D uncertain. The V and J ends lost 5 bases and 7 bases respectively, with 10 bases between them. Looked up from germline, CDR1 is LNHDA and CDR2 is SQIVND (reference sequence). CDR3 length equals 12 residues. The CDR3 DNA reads TGTGCCAGTAGTCCGGCGCCGAATACGCAGTATTTT. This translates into CASSPAPNTQYF.

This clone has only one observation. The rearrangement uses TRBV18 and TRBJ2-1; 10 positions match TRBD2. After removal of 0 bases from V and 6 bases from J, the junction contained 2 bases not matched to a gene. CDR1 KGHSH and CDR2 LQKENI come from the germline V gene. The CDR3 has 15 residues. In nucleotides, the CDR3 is TGTGCCAGCTCACCACCTCCTAGCGGGAGCAATGAGCAGTTCTTC. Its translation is CASSPPPSGSNEQFF.

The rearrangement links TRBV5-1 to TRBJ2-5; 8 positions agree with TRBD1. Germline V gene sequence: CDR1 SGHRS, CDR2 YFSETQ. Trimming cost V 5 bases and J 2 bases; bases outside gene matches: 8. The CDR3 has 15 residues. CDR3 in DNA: TGCGCCAGCAGGTACCGGGACAGGAGTCAAGAGACCCAGTACTTC. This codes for CASRYRDRSQETQYF.

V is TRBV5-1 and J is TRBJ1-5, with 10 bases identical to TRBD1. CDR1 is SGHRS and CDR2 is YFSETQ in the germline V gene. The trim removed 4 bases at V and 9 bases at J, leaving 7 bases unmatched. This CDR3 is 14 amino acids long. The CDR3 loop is CASSQGTGDSPQHF. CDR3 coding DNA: TGCGCCAGCAGCCAAGGGACAGGGGATTCGCCCCAGCATTTT.

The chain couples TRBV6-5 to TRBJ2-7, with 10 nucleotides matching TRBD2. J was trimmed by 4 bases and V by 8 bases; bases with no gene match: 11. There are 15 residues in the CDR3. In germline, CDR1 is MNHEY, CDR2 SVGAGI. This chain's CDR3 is CASCYTLAGEYEQYF. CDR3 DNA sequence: TGTGCCAGCTGCTACACCCTAGCGGGAGAATACGAGCAGTACTTC.

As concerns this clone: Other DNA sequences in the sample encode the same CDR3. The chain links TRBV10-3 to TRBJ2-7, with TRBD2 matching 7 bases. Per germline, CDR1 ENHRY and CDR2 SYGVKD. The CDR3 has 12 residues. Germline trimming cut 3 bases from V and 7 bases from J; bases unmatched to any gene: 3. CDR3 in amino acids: CAISDGGGEQYF. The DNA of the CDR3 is TGTGCCATCAGTGATGGGGGGGGAGAGCAGTACTTC.

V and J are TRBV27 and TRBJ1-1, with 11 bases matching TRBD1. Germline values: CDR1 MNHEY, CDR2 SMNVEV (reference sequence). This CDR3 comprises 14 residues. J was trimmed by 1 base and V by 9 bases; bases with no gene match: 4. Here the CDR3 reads CASRDRGTNTEAFF. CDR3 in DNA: TGTGCCAGTAGGGACAGGGGGACGAACACTGAAGCTTTCTTT.

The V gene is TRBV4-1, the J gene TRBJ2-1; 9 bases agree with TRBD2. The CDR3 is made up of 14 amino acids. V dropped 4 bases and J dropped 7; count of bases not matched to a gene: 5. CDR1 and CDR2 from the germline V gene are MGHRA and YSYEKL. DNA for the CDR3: TGCGCCAGCAGCCGCAGACTAGCGGAGAATGAGCAGTTCTTC. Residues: CASSRRLAENEQFF.

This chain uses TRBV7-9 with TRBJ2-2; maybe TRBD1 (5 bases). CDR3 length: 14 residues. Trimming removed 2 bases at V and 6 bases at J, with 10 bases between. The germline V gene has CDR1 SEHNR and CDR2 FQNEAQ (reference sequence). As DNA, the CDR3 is TGTGCCAGCAGCTTACAGGGAAAACCCGGGGAGCTGTTTTTT. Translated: CASSLQGKPGELFF. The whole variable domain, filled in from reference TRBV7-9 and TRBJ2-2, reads DTGVSQNPRHKITKRGQNVTFRCDPISEHNRLYWYRQTLGQGPEFLTYFQNEAQLEKSRLLSDRFSAERPKGSFSTLEIQRTEQGDSAMYLCASSLQGKPGELFFGEGSRLTVL.

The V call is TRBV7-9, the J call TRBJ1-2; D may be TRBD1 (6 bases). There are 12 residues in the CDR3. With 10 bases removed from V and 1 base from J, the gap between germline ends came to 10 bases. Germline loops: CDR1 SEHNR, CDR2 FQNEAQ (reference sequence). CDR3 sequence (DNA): TGTGCCACTAGGGGGGATAACTATGGCTACACCTTC. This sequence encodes CATRGDNYGYTF.